These 9 T cell receptor beta chains originate from one sample sequenced in a study of Graves' ophthalmopathy and Graves' hyperthyroidism. RNA transcripts were the template, and TCR beta CDR3 regions were amplified from them. After a first-round RT-PCR with HTBI primers, a second-round multiplex PCR was run. TCRdb recomputed calls from the multiplex PCR reads with MiXCR, one row per CDR3 protein. Among some 1.1 million distinct CDR3 sequences listed, about 40% were seen once. What was sequenced was peripheral blood or thyroid tissue (not recorded which). These receptors all come from an adult man with Graves' hyperthyroidism.

The rearrangement links TRBV7-9 to TRBJ2-5, with D possibly called TRBD1 or TRBD2 (5 bases each). Trimming pared 5 bases from V and 0 bases from J, leaving 16 bases between. This CDR3 region has 16 residues. Germline V CDR1 and CDR2: SEHNR, FQNEAQ (reference sequence). CDR3 in DNA: TGTGCCAGCAGCCCCTATGAAGGGGAGTACCAAGAGACCCAGTACTTC. Encoded protein: CASSPYEGEYQETQYF.

This clonotype was counted many times. The chain joins TRBV10-3 to TRBJ1-2; D call uncertain. The CDR3 length is 13 residues. Trimming removed 7 bases at V and 4 bases at J, with 13 bases between. Germline V gene data show CDR1 as ENHRY and CDR2 as SYGVKD. CDR3 in DNA: TGTGCCATCATGCAGGAGACTCTCTATGGCTACACCTTC. Its protein is CAIMQETLYGYTF.

The chain recombines TRBV11-2 with TRBJ2-2, with TRBD1 identical over 7 bases. V lost 4 bases, J lost 5 bases, and 7 bases stayed unmatched. The germline V gene has CDR1 SGHAT and CDR2 FQNNGV. The CDR3 spans 15 residues. The CDR3 bases are TGTGCCAGCAGCTCCCGGGACAGCGAGACCGGGGAGCTGTTTTTT. This translates into CASSSRDSETGELFF. The whole variable domain, remainder taken from reference TRBV11-2 and TRBJ2-2, is EAGVAQSPRYKIIEKRQSVAFWCNPISGHATLYWYQQILGQGPKLLIQFQNNGVVDDSQLPKDRFSAERLKGVDSTLKIQPAKLEDSAVYLCASSSRDSETGELFFGEGSRLTVL.

This chain joins TRBV20-1 and TRBJ1-3; 7 bases line up with TRBD1. The CDR3 is 14 amino acids. The V gene end was trimmed by 4 bases and the J gene end by 2 bases; junction bases not matched to a gene: 5. Germline CDR1 DFQATT, CDR2 SNEGSKA (reference sequence). For the CDR3, the DNA is TGCAGTGCTACGAGACAGGGCGCTGGAAACACCATATATTTT. The encoded protein is CSATRQGAGNTIYF.

This clonotype came up many times. The chain links TRBV5-1 to TRBJ1-1; 11 nucleotides line up with TRBD1. V gave up 4 bases and J gave up 4 bases; unmatched junction bases: 3. Germline V gene data show CDR1 as SGHRS and CDR2 as YFSETQ. The CDR3 is 14 amino acids. The CDR3 nucleotides read TGCGCCAGCAGCGGGGGACAGGGGGGCACTGAAGCTTTCTTT. Amino acids: CASSGGQGGTEAFF.

This rearrangement joins TRBV2 to TRBJ2-6, with D maybe TRBD2 (6 bases). Trimming stripped 6 bases from V and 0 bases from J, with 12 bases between. The germline CDR1 and CDR2 sequences are SNHLY and FYNNEI. The CDR3 consists of 16 residues. The DNA of the CDR3 is TGTGCCAGCAGGTCGGGGGTTAGCTCTGGGGCCAACGTCCTGACTTTC. Translating gives CASRSGVSSGANVLTF.

A word on this clonotype: A read error may explain this, as a much larger clone is one base away. The chain links TRBV9 to TRBJ1-5; D perhaps matches TRBD1 (5 bases). This CDR3 region has 15 residues. From germline, CDR1 is SGDLS and CDR2 YYNGEE. CDR3 coding DNA: TGCGCCAACAGCTTGGCCGGCGGAAGGGGCCAGCCCCAGCATTTT. It is translated as CANSLAGGRGQPQHF.

This clonotype was recorded once. The chain combines TRBV2 with TRBJ1-1, with D unresolved. This CDR3 is 13 amino acids long. Trimming left V 7 bases short and J 3 bases short, with 12 bases between. Germline V lookup: CDR1 SNHLY, CDR2 FYNNEI. The CDR3 is CASTNSRDTEAFF. CDR3 nucleotide sequence: TGTGCCAGCACAAACTCTAGGGACACTGAAGCTTTCTTT.

In this sample, this clonotype turned up a few times. The chain has TRBV5-1 and TRBJ2-7; 11 bases are a match to TRBD2. Germline CDR1 and CDR2: SGHRS and YFSETQ. This CDR3 spans 16 amino acids. J gave up 3 bases and V 4 bases, and 9 bases lay outside the gene matches. The CDR3 protein is CASSVLAGGMSYEQYF. For the CDR3, the DNA is TGCGCCAGCAGCGTGTTAGCGGGGGGGATGAGCTACGAGCAGTACTTC.